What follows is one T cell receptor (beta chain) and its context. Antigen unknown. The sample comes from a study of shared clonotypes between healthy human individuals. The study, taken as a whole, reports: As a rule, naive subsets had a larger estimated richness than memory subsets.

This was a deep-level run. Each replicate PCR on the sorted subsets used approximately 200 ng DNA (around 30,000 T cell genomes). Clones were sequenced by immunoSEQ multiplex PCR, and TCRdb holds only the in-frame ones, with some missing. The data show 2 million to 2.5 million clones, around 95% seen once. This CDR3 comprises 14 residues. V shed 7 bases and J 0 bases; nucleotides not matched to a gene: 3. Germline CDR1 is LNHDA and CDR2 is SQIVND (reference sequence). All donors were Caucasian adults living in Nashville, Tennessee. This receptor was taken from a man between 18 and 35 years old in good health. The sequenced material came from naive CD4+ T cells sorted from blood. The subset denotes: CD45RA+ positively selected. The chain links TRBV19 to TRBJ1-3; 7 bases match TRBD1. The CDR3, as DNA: TGTGCCAGTACACAGGGGAGCTCTGGAAACACCATATATTTT. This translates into CASTQGSSGNTIYF.